Listed here are 22 T cell receptor beta chains from one sample, sequenced in a study of cytomegalovirus exposure and HLA in healthy donors. 60 Vbeta and 13 Jbeta primers were used in PCR. The method was immunoSEQ multiplex PCR; TCRdb's version includes in-frame clones alone and lacks a portion of them. The sample table sets out approximately 80,000 clones. The sequencing input was PBMCs. The receptors here all came from a woman aged 25 to 39 in good health and CMV-seronegative.

The rearrangement joins TRBV10-2 to TRBJ2-1; a weak D match, TRBD2 (5 bases). Germline V gene lookup returns CDR1 WSHSY and CDR2 SAAADI. The CDR3 spans 12 residues. V was shortened by 5 bases and J by 8 bases, with 10 bases between the two germline ends. The CDR3 region is CASSSSGYEQFF. DNA for the CDR3: TGCGCCAGCAGTTCCTCGGGGTATGAGCAGTTCTTC.

CDR3 protein: CASSPGLAGFSDTQYF. CDR3 coding DNA: TGCGCCAGCAGCCCGGGACTAGCGGGGTTCTCAGATACGCAGTATTTT. V and J are TRBV5-1 and TRBJ2-3; 13 positions agree with TRBD2. The CDR3 totals 16 residues. With V trimmed by 4 bases and J by 4 bases, 6 bases remained unmatched. Germline V gene sequence: CDR1 SGHRS, CDR2 YFSETQ.

This chain connects TRBV5-6 to TRBJ2-3; D uncertain. CDR3 size: 14 residues. Germline loops: CDR1 SGHDT, CDR2 YYEEEE. The ends were cut back, 3 bases at V and 5 bases at J, with 13 bases in the middle. The CDR3 DNA is TGTGCCAGCAGCTACCATTCTTCCAGAGATACGCAGTATTTT. It specifies CASSYHSSRDTQYF.

CDR3 bases: TGTGCCAGCAGTGGCGCCGGGGGTCCCCACGAGCAGTACTTC. Its translation: CASSGAGGPHEQYF. The V and J genes are TRBV6-1 and TRBJ2-7; perhaps TRBD2 as D (6 bases). V was pared by 4 bases and J by 5 bases, with 15 bases between. CDR1 is MNHNS, CDR2 SASEGT, per germline. The CDR3 sequence is 14 residues long.

The chain combines TRBV30 with TRBJ2-1; D is ambiguous. Germline CDR1 GTSNPN, CDR2 SVGIG (reference sequence). The V end was cut by 0 bases, the J end by 0 bases, with 9 bases between. This CDR3 region has 15 residues. Written as DNA, the CDR3 is TGTGCCTGGAGTGTTGCCTCGAGCTCCTACAATGAGCAGTTCTTC. Encoded protein: CAWSVASSSYNEQFF.

The chain's CDR3 is CASSEGQGGQPQHF. In nucleotides, the CDR3 is TGTGCCAGCAGTGAAGGACAGGGGGGTCAGCCCCAGCATTTT. The V call is TRBV2, the J call TRBJ1-5, with TRBD1 matching 9 bases. The germline gives CDR1 SNHLY, CDR2 FYNNEI. The CDR3 contains 14 residues. V gave up 1 base and J gave up 6 bases; unmatched junction bases: 1.

The chain has TRBV4-1 and TRBJ2-5, with D maybe TRBD2 (7 bases). Germline lookup yields CDR1 MGHRA and CDR2 YSYEKL. Trimming pared 4 bases from V and 5 bases from J, leaving 14 bases between. This CDR3 has 14 amino acids. Here the CDR3 DNA reads TGCGCCAGCAGCCGGCAACAGGGAGGGGAGACCCAGTACTTC. This codes for CASSRQQGGETQYF.

The J gene is TRBJ2-1, the V gene TRBV5-1; D is unresolved. Germline V gene lookup returns CDR1 SGHRS and CDR2 YFSETQ. V gave up 2 bases and J gave up 4 bases, with 10 bases separating them. This CDR3 spans 14 amino acids. CDR3 bases: TGCGCCAGCAGCTTAAACAGAGAATACAATGAGCAGTTCTTC. Its translation: CASSLNREYNEQFF. The full variable domain, with the rest looked up from reference TRBV5-1 and TRBJ2-1, is KAGVTQTPRYLIKTRGQQVTLSCSPISGHRSVSWYQQTPGQGLQFLFEYFSETQRNKGNFPGRFSGRQFSNSRSEMNVSTLELGDSALYLCASSLNREYNEQFFGPGTRLTVL.

The CDR3 DNA follows: TGTGCCAGCAGCTTGGCCGGCACAGTCGTTAACTATGGCTACACCTTC. Translating gives CASSLAGTVVNYGYTF. The chain is built from TRBV5-6 and TRBJ1-2; D not resolved. This CDR3 region has 16 residues. Deletions cut 0 bases from V and 1 base from J, with 13 bases between. CDR1 is SGHDT and CDR2 is YYEEEE in the germline V gene.

The rearrangement links TRBV25-1 to TRBJ2-5, with 9 bases identical to TRBD1. J lost 5 bases, V lost 10 bases, and 17 bases had no gene match. The CDR3 sequence is 16 residues long. From germline, CDR1 is MGHDK and CDR2 SYGVNS. CDR3: CATAPMGTGRLETQYF. CDR3 bases: TGTGCCACCGCCCCTATGGGGACAGGGCGGTTGGAGACCCAGTACTTC. Full variable domain (missing parts from reference TRBV25-1 and TRBJ2-5): EADIYQTPRYLVIGTGKKITLECSQTMGHDKMYWYQQDPGMELHLIHYSYGVNSTEKGDLSSESTVSRIRTEHFPLTLESARPSHTSQYLCATAPMGTGRLETQYFGPGTRLLVL.

To note about this clone: At one of its ends the junction is not consistent with the germline gene, which may arise from a read error. The rearrangement joins TRBV5-1 to TRBJ2-3, with 7 nucleotides matching TRBD2. The CDR3 runs to 15 residues. CDR1 is SGHRS, CDR2 YFSETQ, per germline. CDR3 region: CASSLVGREEDKQYF. The CDR3 coding sequence is TGCGCCAGCAGCTTGGTGGGTCGGGAGGAAGATAAGCAGTATTTT.

The V and J genes are TRBV7-9 and TRBJ2-2, with 8 bases identical to TRBD1. The CDR3 is made up of 15 amino acids. Trimming at V came to 6 bases and at J to 8 bases, leaving 11 bases not matched to a gene. Germline lookup yields CDR1 SEHNR and CDR2 FQNEAQ (reference sequence). CDR3 amino acids: CASSPGQGRFGELFF. The CDR3 bases are TGTGCCAGCAGTCCTGGACAGGGAAGGTTTGGGGAGCTGTTTTTT.

The V gene is TRBV6-1, the J gene TRBJ1-3; 9 nucleotides agree with TRBD1. Per germline, CDR1 MNHNS and CDR2 SASEGT. J was trimmed by 4 bases and V by 6 bases; bases with no gene match: 4. The CDR3 totals 14 residues. The CDR3 DNA follows: TGTGCCAGCAGGGGGACAGGGTTCGGAAACACCATATATTTT. Translation gives CASRGTGFGNTIYF.

The chain uses TRBV2 and TRBJ2-1; a possible D gene is TRBD2 (5 bases). The V gene lost 6 bases and the J gene lost 9 bases, with 12 bases spanning the gap. Germline V CDR1 and CDR2: SNHLY, FYNNEI. The CDR3 extends over 12 amino acids. The chain's CDR3 is CASRAGPGEQFF. CDR3 DNA sequence: TGTGCCAGCAGGGCGGGCCCCGGTGAGCAGTTCTTC.

The chain carries TRBV4-1 and TRBJ2-7, with 8 bases that match TRBD1. Trimming took 1 base from V and 0 from J; bases not matched to a gene: 11. The CDR3 consists of 18 residues. Germline V lookup: CDR1 MGHRA, CDR2 YSYEKL. DNA of the CDR3: TGCGCCAGCAGCCAAGTATGGCACTCCAGGGGGCTCTCCTACGAGCAGTACTTC. Protein sequence: CASSQVWHSRGLSYEQYF.

This CDR3 reads CASSPGDRHTEAFF. The CDR3, as DNA: TGTGCCAGCAGCCCAGGGGATAGACACACTGAAGCTTTCTTT. The rearrangement links TRBV7-6 to TRBJ1-1, with D possibly being TRBD1 (6 bases). Trimming took 5 bases from V and 3 from J, leaving 13 bases between them. Germline-derived CDR1 and CDR2 are SGHVS and FNYEAQ. The CDR3 runs 14 residues.

The gene calls are TRBV7-9 and TRBJ2-1, with a tentative D call TRBD2 (5 bases). The V and J ends lost 4 bases and 5 bases respectively, with 12 bases between them. This CDR3 contains 14 residues. In germline, CDR1 is SEHNR, CDR2 FQNEAQ (reference sequence). CDR3 region: CASSSARRHNEQFF. The CDR3 DNA is TGTGCCAGCAGCTCCGCTAGGAGGCACAATGAGCAGTTCTTC. Full variable domain (outside the CDR3, taken from reference TRBV7-9 and TRBJ2-1): DTGVSQNPRHKITKRGQNVTFRCDPISEHNRLYWYRQTLGQGPEFLTYFQNEAQLEKSRLLSDRFSAERPKGSFSTLEIQRTEQGDSAMYLCASSSARRHNEQFFGPGTRLTVL.

The rearrangement links TRBV30 to TRBJ2-7, with 9 bases aligning to TRBD1. The CDR3 is 14 residues long. V was clipped by 3 bases and J by 0 bases; unmatched bases: 3. The V gene's germline CDR1 is GTSNPN and CDR2 SVGIG (reference sequence). The CDR3 nucleotides read TGTGCCTGGAGGGGGACAGGGACCTCCTACGAGCAGTACTTC. As protein: CAWRGTGTSYEQYF.

The CDR3 bases are TGTGCCAGCAGTGCGACAGGGTCGATCTACGAGCAGTACTTC. Its protein product is CASSATGSIYEQYF. V and J are TRBV25-1 and TRBJ2-7, with 7 bases matching TRBD1. Looked up from germline, CDR1 is MGHDK and CDR2 is SYGVNS. After removal of 4 bases from V and 3 bases from J, the junction contained 6 bases not matched to a gene. The CDR3 spans 14 residues.

The chain employs TRBV30 and TRBJ1-1; D is unclear. CDR3 length: 15 amino acids. Deletions cut 2 bases from V and 3 bases from J, with 16 bases between. Germline CDR1 reads GTSNPN; CDR2 reads SVGIG (reference sequence). CDR3 loop: CAWSQRSGTDTEAFF. The CDR3 nucleotides are TGTGCCTGGAGTCAGCGTAGCGGAACTGACACTGAAGCTTTCTTT.

The chain uses TRBV30 and TRBJ2-7; D is possibly TRBD2 (5 bases). CDR1 and CDR2 from the germline V gene are GTSNPN and SVGIG (reference sequence). This CDR3 contains 14 residues. The germline V and J ends were trimmed by 3 bases and 3 bases, with 15 bases remaining between them. Here the CDR3 reads CAWSQHDRGYEQYF. The CDR3 DNA follows: TGTGCCTGGAGCCAACATGATCGGGGCTACGAGCAGTACTTC.

The chain has TRBV2 and TRBJ2-7, with TRBD1 matching over 8 bases. Germline V lookup: CDR1 SNHLY, CDR2 FYNNEI. This CDR3 comprises 12 residues. The V and J ends lost 6 bases and 6 bases, in that order; junction bases with no gene match: 4. CDR3 coding DNA: TGTGCCAGCAGGGGACAGGCTCCCGAGCAGTACTTC. Its translation is CASRGQAPEQYF.